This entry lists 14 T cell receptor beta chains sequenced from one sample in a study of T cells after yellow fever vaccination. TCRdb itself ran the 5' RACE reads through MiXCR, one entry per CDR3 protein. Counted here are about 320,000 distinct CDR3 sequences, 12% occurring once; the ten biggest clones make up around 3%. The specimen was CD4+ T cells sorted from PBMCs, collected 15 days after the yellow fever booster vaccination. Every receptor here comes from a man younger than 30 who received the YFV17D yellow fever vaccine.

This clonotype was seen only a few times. CDR3: CASSLALQVIGTDTQYF. In DNA form, the CDR3 reads TGTGCCAGCAGCTTAGCGCTCCAAGTGATCGGCACAGATACGCAGTATTTT. V gene TRBV7-9 combines with J gene TRBJ2-3; D unresolved. V dropped 0 bases and J dropped 1 base, with 14 bases sitting between them. This CDR3 is built from 17 residues. CDR1 is SEHNR and CDR2 is FQNEAQ in the germline V gene (reference sequence).

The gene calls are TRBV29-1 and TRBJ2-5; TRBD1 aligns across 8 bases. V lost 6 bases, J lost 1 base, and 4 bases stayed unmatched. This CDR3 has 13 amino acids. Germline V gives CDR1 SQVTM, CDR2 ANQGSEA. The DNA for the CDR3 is TGCAGCGTCCAAGGACAGGGCCAAGAGACCCAGTACTTC. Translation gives CSVQGQGQETQYF. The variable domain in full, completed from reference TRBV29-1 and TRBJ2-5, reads SAVISQKPSRDICQRGTSLTIQCQVDSQVTMMFWYRQQPGQSLTLIATANQGSEATYESGFVIDKFPISRPNLTFSTLTVSNMSPEDSSIYLCSVQGQGQETQYFGPGTRLLVL.

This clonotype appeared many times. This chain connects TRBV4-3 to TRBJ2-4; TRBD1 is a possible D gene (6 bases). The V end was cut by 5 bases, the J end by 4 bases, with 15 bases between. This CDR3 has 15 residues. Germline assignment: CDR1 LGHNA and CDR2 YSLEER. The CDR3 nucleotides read TGCGCCAGCAGCTCACAGACAGGCTCAAAAAACATTCAGTACTTC. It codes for CASSSQTGSKNIQYF.

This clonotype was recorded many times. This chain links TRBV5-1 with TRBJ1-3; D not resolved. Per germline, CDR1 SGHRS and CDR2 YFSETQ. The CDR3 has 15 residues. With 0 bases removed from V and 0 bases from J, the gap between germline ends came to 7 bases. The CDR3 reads CASSLGAASGNTIYF. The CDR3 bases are TGCGCCAGCAGCTTGGGGGCAGCCTCTGGAAACACCATATATTTT.

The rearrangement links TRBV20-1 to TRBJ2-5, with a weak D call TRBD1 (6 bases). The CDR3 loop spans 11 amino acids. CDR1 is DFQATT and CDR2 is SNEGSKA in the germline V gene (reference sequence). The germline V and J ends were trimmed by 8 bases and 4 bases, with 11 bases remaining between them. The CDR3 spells CSPPTGETQYF. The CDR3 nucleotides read TGCAGTCCCCCGACAGGAGAGACCCAGTACTTC.

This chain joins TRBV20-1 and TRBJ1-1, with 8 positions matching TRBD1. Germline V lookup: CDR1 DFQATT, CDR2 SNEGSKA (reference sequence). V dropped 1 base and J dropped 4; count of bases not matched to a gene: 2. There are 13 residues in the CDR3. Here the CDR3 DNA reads TGCAGTGCTAGAGTCACAGGGGGCACTGAAGCTTTCTTT. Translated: CSARVTGGTEAFF.

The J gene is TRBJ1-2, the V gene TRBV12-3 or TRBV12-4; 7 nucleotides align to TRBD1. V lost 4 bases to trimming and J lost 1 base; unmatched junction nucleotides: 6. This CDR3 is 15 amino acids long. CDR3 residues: CASSSRTGFNYGYTF. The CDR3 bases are TGTGCCAGCAGTTCCCGGACAGGTTTTAACTATGGCTACACCTTC.

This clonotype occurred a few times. The CDR3 loop reads CSARGAPGQVQEKLFF. The CDR3 DNA sequence: TGCAGTGCTAGAGGTGCCCCGGGACAGGTACAGGAAAAACTGTTTTTT. The V gene is TRBV20-1, the J gene TRBJ1-4; 8 nucleotides line up with TRBD1. This CDR3 region has 16 residues. After removal of 1 base from V and 8 bases from J, the junction contained 12 bases not matched to a gene. Germline CDR1 reads DFQATT; CDR2 reads SNEGSKA (reference sequence).

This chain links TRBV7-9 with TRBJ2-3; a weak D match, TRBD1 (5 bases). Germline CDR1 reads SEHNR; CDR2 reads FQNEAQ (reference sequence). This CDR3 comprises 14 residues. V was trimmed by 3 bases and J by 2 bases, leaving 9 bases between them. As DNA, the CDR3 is TGTGCCAGCAGCTTTAGACAGAACACAGATACGCAGTATTTT. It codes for CASSFRQNTDTQYF.

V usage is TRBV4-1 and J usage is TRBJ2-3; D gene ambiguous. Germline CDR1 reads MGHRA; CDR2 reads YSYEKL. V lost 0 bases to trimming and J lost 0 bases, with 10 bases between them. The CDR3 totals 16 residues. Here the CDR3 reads CASSQDGPASTDTQYF. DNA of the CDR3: TGCGCCAGCAGCCAAGATGGGCCGGCTAGCACAGATACGCAGTATTTT.

DNA for the CDR3: TGTGCCATCAGTGACGGACAGGGGGCTGGAAACACCATATATTTT. Protein sequence: CAISDGQGAGNTIYF. The genes are TRBV10-3 and TRBJ1-3; 10 nucleotides line up with TRBD1. The germline gives CDR1 ENHRY, CDR2 SYGVKD. The ends lost 3 bases at V and 2 bases at J; junction bases unmatched: 1. This CDR3 is built from 15 residues.

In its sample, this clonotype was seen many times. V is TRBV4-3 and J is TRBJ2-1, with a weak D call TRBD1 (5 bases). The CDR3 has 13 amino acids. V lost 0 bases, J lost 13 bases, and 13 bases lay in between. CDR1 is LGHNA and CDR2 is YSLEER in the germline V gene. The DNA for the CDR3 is TGCGCCAGCAGCCAAGAGCATCAGGGCCCCCAGTTCTTC. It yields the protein CASSQEHQGPQFF.

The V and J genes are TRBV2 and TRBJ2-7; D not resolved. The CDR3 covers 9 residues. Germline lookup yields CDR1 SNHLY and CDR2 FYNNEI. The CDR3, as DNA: TGTGCTAGCCTATCCGAGCAGTACGTC. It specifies CASLSEQYV.

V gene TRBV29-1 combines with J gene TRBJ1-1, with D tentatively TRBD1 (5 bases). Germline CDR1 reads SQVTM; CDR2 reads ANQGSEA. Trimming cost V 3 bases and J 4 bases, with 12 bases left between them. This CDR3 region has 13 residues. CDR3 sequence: CSVERGVGTEAFF. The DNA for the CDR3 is TGCAGCGTTGAGAGGGGAGTGGGCACTGAAGCTTTCTTT. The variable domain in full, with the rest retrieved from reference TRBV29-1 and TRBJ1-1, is SAVISQKPSRDICQRGTSLTIQCQVDSQVTMMFWYRQQPGQSLTLIATANQGSEATYESGFVIDKFPISRPNLTFSTLTVSNMSPEDSSIYLCSVERGVGTEAFFGQGTRLTVV.